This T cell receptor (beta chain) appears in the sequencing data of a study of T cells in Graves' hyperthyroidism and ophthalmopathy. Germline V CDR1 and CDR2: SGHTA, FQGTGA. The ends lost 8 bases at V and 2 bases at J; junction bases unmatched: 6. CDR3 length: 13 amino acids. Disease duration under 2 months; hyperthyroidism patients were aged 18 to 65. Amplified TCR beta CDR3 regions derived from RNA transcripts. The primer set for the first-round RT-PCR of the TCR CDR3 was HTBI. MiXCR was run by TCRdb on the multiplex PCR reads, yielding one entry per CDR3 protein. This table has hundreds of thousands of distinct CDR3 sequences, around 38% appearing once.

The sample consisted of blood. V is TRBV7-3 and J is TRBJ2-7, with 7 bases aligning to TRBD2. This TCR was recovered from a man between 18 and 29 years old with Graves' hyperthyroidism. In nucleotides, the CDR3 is TGTGCCAGCTCCAATGGGGGGGCCTACGAGCAGTACTTC. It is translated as CASSNGGAYEQYF.